These 24 T cell receptor beta chains share one sample of origin, sequenced in a study of T cells in Graves' hyperthyroidism and ophthalmopathy. It was RNA transcripts that yielded the amplified TCR beta CDR3 regions. A first-round RT-PCR of the TCR CDR3 used the HTBI primer set. TCRdb re-called the multiplex PCR reads with MiXCR, one entry per CDR3 protein. Of under 500,000 distinct CDR3 sequences listed, about 14% are singletons. The sequencing input was blood. These receptors were collected from a man aged 45-65 years with Graves' ophthalmopathy.

This clonotype was recorded many times. The chain couples TRBV3-1 to TRBJ1-6; D gene unclear. CDR1 LGHDT and CDR2 YNNKEL come from the germline V gene (reference sequence). Deletions cut 5 bases from V and 10 bases from J, with 9 bases between. The length of the CDR3 is 12 residues. The CDR3 nucleotides read TGTGCCAGCAGCTCGCAGGTCTCACCCCTCCACTTT. Translating gives CASSSQVSPLHF. Supplemented by reference TRBV3-1 and TRBJ1-6, the full variable domain reads DTAVSQTPKYLVTQMGNDKSIKCEQNLGHDTMYWYKQDSKKFLKIMFSYNNKELIINETVPNRFSPKSPDKAHLNLHINSLELGDSAVYFCASSSQVSPLHFGNGTRLTVT.

This clonotype was counted at least ten times. The V gene is TRBV6-5, the J gene TRBJ1-6, with D unresolved. V lost 0 bases and J lost 10, with 16 bases in between. The CDR3 is made up of 16 amino acids. The germline V gene encodes CDR1 MNHEY and CDR2 SVGAGI. This CDR3 reads CASSYSFRQVDSPLHF. CDR3 nucleotide sequence: TGTGCCAGCAGTTACTCGTTTCGCCAGGTTGACTCACCCCTCCACTTT.

The chain links TRBV6-1 to TRBJ2-3; the D gene is possibly TRBD1 (5 bases). V was cut by 6 bases and J by 1 base, with 11 bases left in between. CDR3 length: 14 residues. Germline V gives CDR1 MNHNS, CDR2 SASEGT. The CDR3 spells CASRDSLGTDTQYF. In DNA, the CDR3 is TGTGCCAGCAGAGACAGCCTGGGCACAGATACGCAGTATTTT.

The sample holds many counts of this clonotype. The rearrangement uses TRBV12-3 or TRBV12-4 and TRBJ1-4; D unclear. Trimming took off 6 bases at V and 3 bases at J, with 11 bases between the two ends. This CDR3 spans 14 amino acids. The CDR3 region has the DNA TGTGCCAGCAGCCCCACCGGGCCTAATGAAAAACTGTTTTTT. This codes for CASSPTGPNEKLFF.

The J gene is TRBJ1-4, the V gene TRBV6-4; D is ambiguous. The CDR3 contains 16 residues. Trimming removed 4 bases at V and 0 bases at J, with 12 bases between. The V gene's germline CDR1 is MRHNA and CDR2 SNTAGT. CDR3 loop: CASSAVDGATNEKLFF. The CDR3 bases are TGTGCCAGCAGTGCAGTGGACGGAGCAACTAATGAAAAACTGTTTTTT.

The rearrangement joins TRBV3-1 to TRBJ2-1; 8 bases agree with TRBD2. Germline-derived CDR1 and CDR2 are LGHDT and YNNKEL (reference sequence). Germline trimming cut 5 bases from V and 4 bases from J; bases unmatched to any gene: 4. This CDR3 has 14 amino acids. The CDR3 DNA reads as TGTGCCAGCAGCGCCGCTAGCGGGTACAATGAGCAGTTCTTC. Residues: CASSAASGYNEQFF.

The rearrangement links TRBV19 to TRBJ2-3; the match to TRBD2 covers 10 bases. This CDR3 spans 15 amino acids. Germline CDR1 LNHDA, CDR2 SQIVND (reference sequence). With 3 bases clipped from V and 4 bases from J, the junction kept 4 bases outside the gene matches. The CDR3 is CASSILAGAPDTQYF. The CDR3 region has the DNA TGTGCCAGTAGTATCCTAGCGGGAGCTCCAGATACGCAGTATTTT.

This clonotype occurred many times. The V gene is TRBV6-1, the J gene TRBJ2-3; possible D gene TRBD2, 6 bases. The CDR3 totals 16 residues. In germline, CDR1 is MNHNS, CDR2 SASEGT. The germline V and J ends were trimmed by 7 bases and 2 bases, with 19 bases remaining between them. The CDR3 DNA reads TGTGCCAGCATGCCTGGTGCGGGACGATACACAGATACGCAGTATTTT. Encoded protein: CASMPGAGRYTDTQYF.

The sample holds many counts of this clonotype. This chain connects TRBV27 to TRBJ2-1; 7 nucleotides match TRBD2. With 8 bases clipped from V and 0 bases from J, the junction kept 10 bases outside the gene matches. The CDR3 extends over 16 amino acids. Germline CDR1 is MNHEY and CDR2 is SMNVEV (reference sequence). CDR3 bases: TGTGCCAGCTCGATAAGGGGCGGGAGCTCCTACAATGAGCAGTTCTTC. Amino acids: CASSIRGGSSYNEQFF.

This clonotype was seen at least ten times. This sequence joins TRBV6-5 and TRBJ2-7; 10 bases fit TRBD1. The length of the CDR3 is 16 residues. The V segment lost 0 bases and the J segment 3 bases; nucleotides outside the gene matches: 5. Germline V gives CDR1 MNHEY, CDR2 SVGAGI. CDR3 amino acids: CASSYSGGTGVYEQYF. CDR3 in DNA: TGTGCCAGCAGTTACTCAGGCGGGACAGGGGTCTACGAGCAGTACTTC.

The chain links TRBV18 to TRBJ1-1; D gene uncertain. Germline lookup yields CDR1 KGHSH and CDR2 LQKENI. V lost 7 bases and J lost 1, with 10 bases in between. The CDR3 totals 13 residues. The DNA for the CDR3 is TGTGCCAGCTACCTGGGGAGGAACACTGAAGCTTTCTTT. Translated: CASYLGRNTEAFF.

The chain links TRBV7-8 to TRBJ2-7; D ambiguous. Germline CDR1 is SGHVS and CDR2 is FQNEAQ. There are 12 residues in the CDR3. Trimming shortened V by 5 bases and J by 11 bases, and 16 bases separated the two germline ends. CDR3 nucleotides: TGTGCCAGCAGCCCGAACCTAGGGCGAGAGTACTTC. Amino acids: CASSPNLGREYF.

The chain has TRBV11-2 and TRBJ2-7, with TRBD1 identical over 8 bases. Trimming removed 6 bases from V and 1 base from J; junction bases left unmatched: 8. This CDR3 has 15 amino acids. In germline, CDR1 is SGHAT, CDR2 FQNNGV. CDR3 sequence reads: CASRQRQGPSYEQYF. The CDR3 DNA follows: TGTGCCAGCAGACAAAGACAGGGGCCATCCTACGAGCAGTACTTC.

This clonotype was seen only a few times. The rearrangement joins TRBV7-9 to TRBJ1-6; 10 nucleotides line up with TRBD1. The germline V gene encodes CDR1 SEHNR and CDR2 FQNEAQ (reference sequence). J gave up 10 bases and V 5 bases, and 14 bases lay outside the gene matches. The CDR3 covers 17 residues. The CDR3 is CASSHGTGDPIASPLHF. CDR3 in DNA: TGTGCCAGCAGCCACGGGACAGGGGACCCCATTGCCTCACCCCTCCACTTT.

This clonotype was picked up many times. CDR3 nucleotide sequence: TGTGCCAGCAGCTTGGCCGGGACACTTTTTTCAGATACGCAGTATTTT. Amino acid sequence: CASSLAGTLFSDTQYF. This chain uses TRBV5-8 with TRBJ2-3; perhaps TRBD1 as D (6 bases). The CDR3 contains 16 residues. The V end was cut by 0 bases, the J end by 4 bases, with 15 bases between. Germline CDR1 SGHTS, CDR2 YDEGEE.

This clonotype was picked up many times. This CDR3 reads CASSLAPGTSAPQETQYF. The DNA for the CDR3 is TGTGCCAGCAGCTTAGCGCCCGGGACTAGCGCCCCACAAGAGACCCAGTACTTC. This chain connects TRBV7-8 to TRBJ2-5; 10 bases are a match to TRBD2. V lost 0 bases, J lost 2 bases, and 9 bases stayed unmatched. The germline V gene has CDR1 SGHVS and CDR2 FQNEAQ. This CDR3 has 18 amino acids. The full variable domain, in which reference TRBV7-8 and TRBJ2-5 provide the parts outside the CDR3, is GAGVSQSPRYKVAKRGQDVALRCDPISGHVSLFWYQQALGQGPEFLTYFQNEAQLDKSGLPSDRFFAERPEGSVSTLKIQRTQQEDSAVYLCASSLAPGTSAPQETQYFGPGTRLLVL.

This clonotype was seen ten or more times. This chain links TRBV7-8 with TRBJ2-7; D is undetermined. In germline, CDR1 is SGHVS, CDR2 FQNEAQ. This CDR3 region has 14 residues. Trimming shortened V by 5 bases and J by 2 bases, and 13 bases separated the two germline ends. CDR3 protein: CASSPTSATYEQYF. The CDR3 nucleotides are TGTGCCAGCAGCCCCACGTCAGCCACCTACGAGCAGTACTTC.

The CDR3 DNA reads as TGTGCCAGCAGTCCCCAGACTAGCGGGAGGGGCGATGAGCAGTTCTTC. Protein: CASSPQTSGRGDEQFF. V and J are TRBV27 and TRBJ2-1; TRBD2 agrees at 14 bases. CDR1 and CDR2 from the germline V gene are MNHEY and SMNVEV (reference sequence). Germline trimming cut 5 bases from V and 8 bases from J; bases unmatched to any gene: 8. CDR3 size: 16 residues.

This clonotype was recorded at least ten times. V usage is TRBV2 and J usage is TRBJ2-7, with D hard to call. Trimming took off 3 bases at V and 0 bases at J, with 12 bases between the two ends. Germline CDR1 reads SNHLY; CDR2 reads FYNNEI. The CDR3 spans 15 residues. The CDR3 spells CASSDWSASSYEQYF. As DNA, the CDR3 is TGTGCCAGCAGTGATTGGTCAGCCAGCTCCTACGAGCAGTACTTC. Drawing the rest from reference TRBV2 and TRBJ2-7, the complete variable domain is EPEVTQTPSHQVTQMGQEVILRCVPISNHLYFYWYRQILGQKVEFLVSFYNNEISEKSEIFDDQFSVERPDGSNFTLKIRSTKLEDSAMYFCASSDWSASSYEQYFGPGTRLTVT.

This chain uses TRBV20-1 with TRBJ2-5; 7 positions agree with TRBD1. CDR3 size: 14 residues. The trim removed 3 bases at V and 1 base at J, leaving 5 bases unmatched. Germline CDR1 DFQATT, CDR2 SNEGSKA (reference sequence). The CDR3 coding sequence is TGCAGTGCTAGTTCCCCAGGGGGCCAAGAGACCCAGTACTTC. Protein: CSASSPGGQETQYF.

This clonotype was recorded many times. The V and J genes are TRBV6-5 and TRBJ2-7; TRBD2 matches 8 bases. The J segment lost 1 base and the V segment lost 0 bases, leaving 2 bases of the junction unmatched. This CDR3 spans 15 amino acids. Looked up from germline, CDR1 is MNHEY and CDR2 is SVGAGI. DNA of the CDR3: TGTGCCAGCAGTTACTCGAGCGGGGGTTCCTACGAGCAGTACTTC. It codes for CASSYSSGGSYEQYF.

Note on this clonotype: A read error is possible here, since a much larger clone lies one base away. This chain joins TRBV7-2 and TRBJ2-7; D not resolved. CDR1 and CDR2 (germline): SGHTA, FQGNSA. This CDR3 region has 13 residues. The CDR3 DNA is TGTGCCAGCAGCTCGGGTATGGCCTACAAGCAGTACTTC. Amino acids: CASSSGMAYKQYF.

This chain connects TRBV12-3 or TRBV12-4 to TRBJ2-3; tentatively, D is TRBD1 (5 bases). V was trimmed by 3 bases and J by 5 bases, leaving 12 bases between them. The CDR3 extends over 14 amino acids. The CDR3 here is CASSFSSGLDTQYF. DNA for the CDR3: TGTGCCAGCAGTTTCTCCTCAGGGTTAGATACGCAGTATTTT.

This clonotype has ten or more counts. The chain combines TRBV19 with TRBJ2-5; 9 nucleotides line up with TRBD1. The germline V gene has CDR1 LNHDA and CDR2 SQIVND (reference sequence). V lost 3 bases, J lost 5 bases, and 13 bases stayed unmatched. The CDR3 runs 17 residues. CDR3 loop: CASSIPSGQGGEETQYF. The CDR3 DNA reads TGTGCCAGTAGTATCCCATCGGGACAGGGTGGTGAGGAGACCCAGTACTTC.